The T cell receptor (beta chain) described here comes from a study of OX40 agonist ivuxolimab in advanced cancers. The data were produced by immunoSEQ multiplex PCR, yet TCRdb's version contains in-frame clones alone and is incomplete. The sample lists 35,000 to 50,000 clones; 70% to 85% were seen once. Details on this clone: Its target is not known. The junction and the germline gene differ at one end; a read error may be behind it.

Study-level points and caveats: Circulating CD4+ and CD8+ T cells showed clonal expansion by week 6 at 0.1 to 3.0 mg/kg.

The CDR3 is 13 residues long. In germline, CDR1 is SEHNR, CDR2 FQNEAQ (reference sequence). This TCR derives from an adult with an advanced solid tumor such as melanoma, head and neck, liver or kidney cancer. This material consisted of CD4+ or CD8+ T cells sorted from blood, taken in a trial of the OX40 agonist ivuxolimab. The chain uses TRBV7-9 and TRBJ2-2, with D possibly being TRBD2 (5 bases). DNA for the CDR3: TGCGGCTCCGACACCCGGGGCACCGGGGAGCTGTTTTTT. Its protein is CGSDTRGTGELFF.